The rows below give T cell receptor beta chains drawn from one sample of a study of tumor-infiltrating lymphocytes in primary liver carcinoma. One entry per CDR3 protein results from TCRdb running MiXCR on the multiplex PCR reads. Here the sample spans fewer than 350,000 distinct CDR3 sequences, about 65% being singletons. Source material: peripheral blood. The receptors derive from a man aged 35 to 55 with primary liver carcinoma and hepatitis B virus infection. Each CDR3 is given with its conserved first and last residue. Each record gives: J gene, V gene, CDR3 protein.

TRBJ2-7,TRBV6-5,CGSSYRQGGEQYF
TRBJ2-1,TRBV2,CASSGRLFNNEQFF
TRBJ2-1,TRBV11-2,CASSLGVRSYNEQFF
TRBJ2-5,TRBV6-6,CASSPYTERGVTETQYF
TRBJ2-1,TRBV5-4,CASSSGLAGVNEQFF
TRBJ1-2,TRBV10-3,CAISGTGGSYGYTF
TRBJ1-1,TRBV29-1,CSVQLTEMNTEAFF
TRBJ2-7,TRBV5-5,CVSISAGRSYEQYF
TRBJ2-7,TRBV14,CANRQDGRGWYERYF
TRBJ2-4,TRBV11-2,CASRLFFGGSAAKNILYF
TRBJ2-5,TRBV29-1,CSVESEAQYF
TRBJ1-1,TRBV6-6,CASSPFQGAHTEAFF
TRBJ1-1,TRBV29-1,CSAHQTVTEAFF
TRBJ2-7,TRBV20-1,CSATTIAGGSSYEQYF
TRBJ1-4,TRBV7-9,CASSTRTGLEEKLFF
TRBJ2-1,TRBV28,CASSFPLAEQFF
TRBJ2-1,TRBV14,CASSQSLGQRESYNEQFF
TRBJ2-1,TRBV28,CASRTSGGNEQFF
TRBJ1-1,TRBV6-2/TRBV6-3,CASTSRRGLEAFF
TRBJ2-7,TRBV10-3,CGIRVRGREQYF
TRBJ2-2,TRBV11-2,CASSLGTAFTWELLF
TRBJ2-7,TRBV14,CASSYTRGLNEQYF
TRBJ2-1,TRBV14,CASSQDLGTSGTEQFF
TRBJ2-7,TRBV10-3,CPITADRGYEQYF
TRBJ2-7,TRBV6-6,CASSPLEEQYF
TRBJ2-7,TRBV28,CASSLWRLADYEQYF
TRBJ2-2,TRBV2,CASSVDTGELFF
TRBJ1-5,TRBV4-2,CASSPSSHRVDQPQHF
TRBJ2-7,TRBV6-1,CASSQLEQYF
TRBJ1-1,TRBV14,CTSSQTTGTEAFF
TRBJ1-5,TRBV30,CAWDEGAANQHKHF
TRBJ2-2,TRBV10-3,CATTRTGGTGELFF
TRBJ2-7,TRBV29-1,CSVEAEGFSSYEQYF
TRBJ1-5,TRBV7-9,CASSYGNQPRHF
TRBJ1-2,TRBV29-1,CSVAPGNSANYGYTF
TRBJ2-7,TRBV4-1,CAKSQIRGNYEQYF
TRBJ2-7,TRBV6-2/TRBV6-3,CANSSREHVIYEQYF
TRBJ2-5,TRBV4-3,CASSQENRKETKYF
TRBJ2-3,TRBV11-2,CDSSSWGSTDTQYF
TRBJ2-1,TRBV10-3,CAISGGPRVNEQFF
TRBJ2-7,TRBV11-2,CTGSLVRTAYSYEQYF
TRBJ2-1,TRBV11-2,CAGSWTDRKVYNEQFF
TRBJ2-7,TRBV11-2,CARRRGLLYEQYF
TRBJ2-7,TRBV6-1,CASSRDKGLGDEQYF
TRBJ2-5,TRBV4-2,CASSIGRVQETQCF
TRBJ1-1,TRBV7-9,CASSLEEQGAFGAFF
TRBJ2-3,TRBV12-3/TRBV12-4,CACIDGTDTQYF
TRBJ2-1,TRBV19,CASSGREGLVDEQFF
TRBJ1-4,TRBV4-1,CASSQVQGGTNEKLFF
TRBJ1-1,TRBV13,CASCLRQVGTEAFF
TRBJ2-7,TRBV11-2,CASSLTRLSYKQYF
TRBJ2-2,TRBV7-2,CASSISGRRTSTGELFF
TRBJ1-2,TRBV5-4,CASSLADYGYTF